This T cell receptor beta chain was profiled in a study of T cells in localized non-small cell lung cancer. The CDR3 loop spans 14 amino acids. The J segment lost 4 bases and the V segment lost 7 bases, leaving 7 bases of the junction unmatched. CDR1 and CDR2 from the germline V gene are ENHRY and SYGVKD. Concerning this clone: It is likely a read error, because the conserved phenylalanine at the end of the CDR3 is missing.

Sequencing used immunoSEQ multiplex PCR; TCRdb keeps in-frame clones, though not all of them. Here the sample spans roughly 20,000 clones, approximately 80% being singletons. This TCR came from a man between 40 and 70 years old with stage I lung adenocarcinoma. Sequences were derived from peripheral blood, sampled before any cancer treatment. The chain links TRBV10-3 to TRBJ1-2; TRBD1 matches 9 bases. The CDR3 region has the DNA TGTGCCATCACTAGGGACAGGGCGAGCTATGGCTACACCCTC. Amino acids: CAITRDRASYGYTL.